This TCR beta chain was sequenced for a study of T cell repertoires in cytomegalovirus infection. On the study more broadly: Indications of both CMV infection and matching HLA type were provided by public TCR beta signatures.

This clonotype was recorded many times. What it recognizes is unknown. Using its own MiXCR run on the reads, TCRdb lists one record per CDR3 protein. The data hold around 280,000 distinct CDR3 sequences, with around 10% observed a single time. Study observations and caveats: HLA-C-restricted CMV-specific TCR beta clonotypes prevailed in the ex vivo response.

The receptor comes from a human donor in good health (CMV status not recorded). Some clones in this sample may be carry-over from other donors' samples. The sample was PBMCs.

CDR3 in DNA: TGCAGCGTTGATCCAAAGGGGAGCTCCTACGAGCAGTACGTC. Protein product: CSVDPKGSSYEQYV. V and J are TRBV29-1 and TRBJ2-7; D may correspond to TRBD1 or TRBD2 (5 bases each). CDR3 length: 14 residues. CDR1 SQVTM and CDR2 ANQGSEA come from the germline V gene. Trimming cost V 3 bases and J 0 bases, with 12 bases left between them.